This T cell receptor beta chain is drawn from a study of blood T cell repertoires in COVID-19. TCRdb's copy holds only in-frame clones and misses some; the assay was immunoSEQ multiplex PCR. This sample has a few hundred thousand clones, with around 89% found just once. The CDR3 has 13 amino acids. Germline CDR1 SGHTA, CDR2 FQGTGA. The ends lost 5 bases at V and 5 bases at J; junction bases unmatched: 6. This clone was counted between two and nine times. The receptor's source is a woman between 40 and 55 years old who had recovered from COVID-19. Sequencing was done on a sample of PBMCs or T cells enriched from blood (not recorded which). This chain joins TRBV7-3 and TRBJ2-7, with TRBD1 identical over 7 bases. CDR3 bases: TGTGCCAGCAGCCCTGGGACAGCCCACGAGCAGTACTTC. Translating gives CASSPGTAHEQYF.